Presented here are 13 T cell receptor beta chains from one specimen sequenced in a study of blood T cell repertoires in COVID-19. The protocol was immunoSEQ multiplex PCR, while the TCRdb copy is restricted to in-frame clones and leaves out a portion. This repertoire shows approximately 190,000 clones, roughly 81% found once; its top ten account for approximately 5.1%. The sequenced sample consisted of peripheral blood. The receptors were gathered from a woman aged 70-85 years with active or convalescent COVID-19.

V and J are TRBV9 and TRBJ2-2, with 8 bases fitting TRBD1. The CDR3 runs 17 residues. The J segment lost 9 bases and the V segment lost 4 bases, leaving 17 bases of the junction unmatched. CDR1 is SGDLS and CDR2 is YYNGEE in the germline V gene. Written as DNA, the CDR3 is TGTGCCAGCAGCCGTTTCGGACAGGGACACCCCGCCCGGGAGCTGTTTTTT. It is translated as CASSRFGQGHPARELFF.

The CDR3 DNA follows: TGTGCCAGCAGCGTAGGTAGACTCTCCTATAATTCACCCCTCCACTTT. It is translated as CASSVGRLSYNSPLHF. The chain uses TRBV9 and TRBJ1-6, with D hard to call. CDR1 is SGDLS and CDR2 is YYNGEE in the germline V gene. The CDR3 length is 16 residues. Deletions cut 0 bases from V and 0 bases from J, with 7 bases between.

The V and J genes are TRBV18 and TRBJ1-1, with D possibly TRBD1 on 6 matching bases. CDR3 length: 18 residues. Germline V gene sequence: CDR1 KGHSH, CDR2 LQKENI. The V end lost 0 bases, the J end lost 4 bases, and 21 bases lay between the germline ends. CDR3 loop: CASSPPIVEQGTFTEAFF. Written as DNA, the CDR3 is TGTGCCAGCTCACCACCGATCGTTGAACAGGGAACATTCACTGAAGCTTTCTTT. The whole variable domain, remainder taken from reference TRBV18 and TRBJ1-1, is NAGVMQNPRHLVRRRGQEARLRCSPMKGHSHVYWYRQLPEEGLKFMVYLQKENIIDESGMPKERFSAEFPKEGPSILRIQQVVRGDSAAYFCASSPPIVEQGTFTEAFFGQGTRLTVV.

This clone was counted only a few times. V and J are TRBV7-9 and TRBJ2-5, with D unresolved. Germline loops: CDR1 SEHNR, CDR2 FQNEAQ (reference sequence). This CDR3 is built from 14 residues. Trimming pared 6 bases from V and 2 bases from J, leaving 13 bases between. In nucleotides, the CDR3 is TGTGCCAGCAGTGCCGAAAGCTTTCAAGAGACCCAGTACTTC. It codes for CASSAESFQETQYF.

The chain uses TRBV18 and TRBJ1-1; tentative D call: TRBD1 (6 bases). Germline V lookup: CDR1 KGHSH, CDR2 LQKENI. Trimming took off 4 bases at V and 8 bases at J, with 20 bases between the two ends. This CDR3 has 15 amino acids. The CDR3 reads CASSLGGATLWEAFF. CDR3 DNA: TGTGCCAGCTCACTTGGGGGCGCTACACTTTGGGAAGCTTTCTTT.

The chain employs TRBV3-1 (or the pseudogene TRBV3-2) and TRBJ2-7; no firm D call. Germline V gene data show CDR1 as LGHDT and CDR2 as YNNKEL (reference sequence). The CDR3 contains 14 residues. Between the trimmed V and J ends, which lost 1 base and 2 bases, there was a span of 9 bases. The DNA for the CDR3 is TGTGCCAGCAGCCAAGGTCTCCCCCCCTACGAGCAGTACTTC. Amino acid sequence: CASSQGLPPYEQYF.

V is TRBV12-2 and J is TRBJ2-7; no check of the table's D call, TRBD1, against the DNA was made. TRBV12-2 has pseudogene status. The CDR3 loop spans 17 amino acids. CDR3 sequence reads: CASRESQQPRSPYEQYF. The DNA of the CDR3 is TGTGCAAGTCGCGAATCACAACAGCCCAGAAGTCCCTACGAGCAGTACTTC.

The genes are TRBV5-5 and TRBJ2-3; 8 bases line up with TRBD2. J gave up 4 bases and V 0 bases, and 7 bases lay outside the gene matches. Germline CDR1 is SGHKS and CDR2 is YYEKEE (reference sequence). The CDR3 loop spans 16 amino acids. The CDR3 DNA sequence: TGTGCCAGCAGCTTGGCCGGATTAGCGGGATCAGATACGCAGTATTTT. Its protein is CASSLAGLAGSDTQYF.

The chain has TRBV19 and TRBJ2-1, with a weak D call TRBD2 (5 bases). Between the trimmed V and J ends, which lost 6 bases and 10 bases, there was a span of 19 bases. This CDR3 comprises 14 residues. CDR1 and CDR2 from the germline V gene are LNHDA and SQIVND (reference sequence). The CDR3 bases are TGTGCCAGTAGACAAGGGAGCGGAGACGGGGAGCAGTTCTTC. Protein: CASRQGSGDGEQFF. Full variable domain (rest looked up from reference TRBV19 and TRBJ2-1): DGGITQSPKYLFRKEGQNVTLSCEQNLNHDAMYWYRQDPGQGLRLIYYSQIVNDFQKGDIAEGYSVSREKKESFPLTVTSAQKNPTAFYLCASRQGSGDGEQFFGPGTRLTVL.

The rearrangement links TRBV28 to TRBJ1-1; TRBD1 matches at 9 bases. The CDR3 is made up of 16 amino acids. Germline V gene data show CDR1 as MDHEN and CDR2 as SYDVKM. Trimming at V came to 2 bases and at J to 6 bases, leaving 10 bases not matched to a gene. The CDR3 DNA reads TGTGCCAGCAGTTTAATGAGCGGGACAGGGCTAGCTGAAGCTTTCTTT. This gives the protein CASSLMSGTGLAEAFF.

V and J are TRBV28 and TRBJ1-2; TRBD1 aligns across 7 bases. This CDR3 region has 13 residues. Germline CDR1 and CDR2: MDHEN and SYDVKM. J lost 4 bases, V lost 7 bases, and 6 bases had no gene match. The CDR3 region has the DNA TGTGCCAGCACCGCTGGACAGGTCTATGGCTACACCTTC. Translated: CASTAGQVYGYTF.

The chain uses TRBV6-5 and TRBJ1-4, with a weak D call TRBD1 (6 bases). CDR3 length equals 15 residues. With 6 bases removed from V and 7 bases from J, the gap between germline ends came to 18 bases. Germline V gene data show CDR1 as MNHEY and CDR2 as SVGAGI. CDR3 amino acids: CASSLDRTRGEKLFF. DNA for the CDR3: TGTGCCAGCAGCCTCGACAGGACTCGGGGTGAAAAACTGTTTTTT.

This chain joins TRBV2 and TRBJ2-1, with TRBD2 matching over 9 bases. V lost 6 bases, J lost 6 bases, and 9 bases stayed unmatched. Germline V gene data show CDR1 as SNHLY and CDR2 as FYNNEI. The CDR3 sequence is 15 residues long. The CDR3 spells CASRGKGGRGNEQFF. CDR3 nucleotide sequence: TGTGCCAGCAGGGGAAAGGGCGGGAGGGGCAATGAGCAGTTCTTC.